Listed below are T cell receptor beta chains from one sample, sequenced in a study of blood T cell repertoires in COVID-19. Method: immunoSEQ multiplex PCR; TCRdb's copy keeps in-frame clones and lacks some. The repertoire includes under 250,000 clones, about 84% of them detected once, and 9.5% to 15% sits in the top ten. Sequencing used peripheral blood. The receptors shown here come from a human donor in a cohort sampled during active COVID-19. The CDR3 runs from the conserved cysteine through the conserved F or W. D genes are given only for firm matches. Where a row states a size, it is once, few, many or the class of an expanded clone; other rows omit it.

abundance	len	j_gene	d_gene	v_gene	CDR3aa	CDR3nt
NA	13	TRBJ1-5	NA	TRBV15	CATRGGSNQPQHF	TGTGCCACCCGGGGAGGGAGCAATCAGCCCCAGCATTTT
NA	14	TRBJ1-1	NA	TRBV19	CASNTGWGNTEAFF	TGTGCCAGTAATACGGGGTGGGGGAACACTGAAGCTTTCTTT
NA	13	TRBJ1-1	NA	TRBV6-5	CASSFDTNTEAFF	TGTGCCAGCAGTTTCGACACGAACACTGAAGCTTTCTTT
NA	16	TRBJ2-1	NA	TRBV7-8	CASSLAGSVSYNEQFF	TGTGCCAGCAGCTTAGCGGGCTCCGTCTCCTACAATGAGCAGTTCTTC
few	14	TRBJ2-7	TRBD2	TRBV28	CASSLGGGAYEQYF	TGTGCCAGCAGTTTAGGCGGGGGAGCCTACGAGCAGTACTTC
few	13	TRBJ2-2	NA	TRBV19	CASLDRSTGELFF	TGTGCCAGCCTGGACAGATCAACCGGGGAGCTGTTTTTT
NA	18	TRBJ2-1	TRBD2	TRBV28	CASSRLAGSARYDNEQFF	TGTGCCAGCAGTAGACTAGCGGGATCCGCCCGATACGACAATGAGCAGTTCTTC
few	13	TRBJ2-1	TRBD1	TRBV12-3/TRBV12-4	CASSKDRGNEQFF	TGTGCCAGCAGTAAGGACAGGGGAAATGAGCAGTTCTTC
NA	17	TRBJ2-1	TRBD1	TRBV4-2	CASSQEGQGVWPRSQFF	TGTGCCAGCAGCCAAGAAGGACAGGGCGTCTGGCCACGGTCACAGTTCTTC
NA	13	TRBJ1-1	NA	TRBV2	CASRLTVNTEAFF	TGTGCCAGCAGACTGACAGTGAACACTGAAGCTTTCTTT
NA	15	TRBJ1-2	NA	TRBV9	CASSVVEGSDYGYTF	TGTGCCAGCAGCGTAGTAGAGGGCTCAGACTATGGCTACACCTTC
NA	14	TRBJ2-2	TRBD1	TRBV30	CALDRARGPGELFF	TGTGCCTTGGACAGGGCGAGGGGTCCCGGGGAGCTGTTTTTT
NA	18	TRBJ2-3	NA	TRBV4-1	CASSQTLEDPPNTDTQYF	TGCGCCAGCAGCCAAACCTTGGAGGACCCTCCTAACACAGATACGCAGTATTTT
NA	16	TRBJ2-1	TRBD2	TRBV6-6	CASRQTSGKAYNEQFF	TGTGCCAGCAGGCAAACTAGCGGGAAAGCCTACAATGAGCAGTTCTTC
NA	14	TRBJ2-7	NA	TRBV5-5	CASSNGPRDYEQYF	TGTGCCAGCAGCAACGGGCCTCGGGATTACGAGCAGTACTTC
once	18	TRBJ2-1	TRBD1	TRBV2	CASSDLGRTGDFNNEQFF	TGTGCCAGCAGTGATCTGGGGAGGACAGGGGACTTCAACAATGAGCAGTTCTTC